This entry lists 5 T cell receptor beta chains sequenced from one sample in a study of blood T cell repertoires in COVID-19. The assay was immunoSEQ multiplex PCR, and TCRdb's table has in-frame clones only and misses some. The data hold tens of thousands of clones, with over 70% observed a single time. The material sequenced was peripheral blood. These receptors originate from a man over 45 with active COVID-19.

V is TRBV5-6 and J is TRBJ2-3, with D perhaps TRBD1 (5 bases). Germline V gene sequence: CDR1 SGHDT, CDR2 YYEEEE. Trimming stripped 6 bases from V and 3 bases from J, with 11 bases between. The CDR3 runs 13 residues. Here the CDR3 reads CASNPKGTDTQYF. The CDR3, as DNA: TGTGCCAGCAACCCCAAGGGGACAGATACGCAGTATTTT.

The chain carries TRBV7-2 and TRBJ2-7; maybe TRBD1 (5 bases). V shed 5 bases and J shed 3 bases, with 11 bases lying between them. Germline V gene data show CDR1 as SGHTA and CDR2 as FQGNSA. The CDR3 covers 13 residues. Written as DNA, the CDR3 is TGTGCCAGCAGCCGGCAGACAGTCTACGAGCAGTACTTC. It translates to CASSRQTVYEQYF.

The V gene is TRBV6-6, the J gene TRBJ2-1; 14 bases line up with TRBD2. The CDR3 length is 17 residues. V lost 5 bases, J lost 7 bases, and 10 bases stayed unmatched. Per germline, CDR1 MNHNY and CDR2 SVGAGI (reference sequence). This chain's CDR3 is CASSLVGLAGGRNEQFF. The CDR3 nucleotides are TGTGCCAGCAGTCTCGTTGGACTAGCGGGGGGTAGAAATGAGCAGTTCTTC.

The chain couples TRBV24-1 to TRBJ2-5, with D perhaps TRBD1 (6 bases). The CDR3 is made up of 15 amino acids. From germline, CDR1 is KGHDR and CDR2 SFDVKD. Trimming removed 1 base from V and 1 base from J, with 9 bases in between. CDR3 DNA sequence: TGTGCCACCAGTGATTTTCGGACAGCCCAAGAGACCCAGTACTTC. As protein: CATSDFRTAQETQYF.

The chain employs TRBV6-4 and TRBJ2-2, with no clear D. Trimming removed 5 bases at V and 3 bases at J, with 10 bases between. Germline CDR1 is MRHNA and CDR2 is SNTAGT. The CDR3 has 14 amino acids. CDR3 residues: CASSSTPDTGELFF. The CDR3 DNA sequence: TGTGCCAGCAGTTCTACCCCCGACACCGGGGAGCTGTTTTTT.